A single sample gave rise to the 19 T cell receptor beta chains below, sequenced in a study of OX40 agonist ivuxolimab in advanced cancers. Clones were read by immunoSEQ multiplex PCR, and TCRdb kept only the in-frame ones, dropping some. This sample yields roughly 75,000 clones, of which more than 75% are seen a single time; over 0.3% belongs to the top ten. Here the sequenced sample was CD4+ or CD8+ T cells sorted from blood, taken in a trial of the OX40 agonist ivuxolimab. The source of these receptors is an adult with an advanced solid tumor such as melanoma, head and neck, liver or kidney cancer.

A single count supports this clone. J is TRBJ1-5 and V is TRBV2, with D maybe TRBD1 (5 bases). Trimming left V 6 bases short and J 1 base short, with 22 bases between. The CDR3 covers 18 residues. From germline, CDR1 is SNHLY and CDR2 FYNNEI. The DNA of the CDR3 is TGTGCCAGCAGGGGAAGTCTTGGGGGGTTAGCGAGCAATCAGCCCCAGCATTTT. This codes for CASRGSLGGLASNQPQHF.

This chain connects TRBV27 to TRBJ2-6; D unresolved. The CDR3 contains 13 residues. V dropped 4 bases and J dropped 1 base, with 2 bases sitting between them. Looked up from germline, CDR1 is MNHEY and CDR2 is SMNVEV (reference sequence). The CDR3 DNA is TGTGCCAGCAGTTGGTCTGGGGCCAACGTCCTGACTTTC. Protein: CASSWSGANVLTF.

The chain carries TRBV27 and TRBJ1-1; D might be TRBD1 (6 bases). CDR3 length: 17 amino acids. Deletions cut 6 bases from V and 0 bases from J, with 20 bases between. The germline CDR1 and CDR2 sequences are MNHEY and SMNVEV (reference sequence). The CDR3 DNA follows: TGTGCCAGCAGCCACCCGCTAGGGGGGGTCATGAACACTGAAGCTTTCTTT. Translated: CASSHPLGGVMNTEAFF.

The V call is TRBV19, the J call TRBJ1-4; TRBD1 agrees at 9 bases. CDR1 is LNHDA and CDR2 is SQIVND in the germline V gene (reference sequence). V dropped 7 bases and J dropped 6; count of bases not matched to a gene: 6. The CDR3 has 14 residues. The CDR3 loop reads CASTYRGLDEKLFF. The CDR3 DNA is TGTGCCAGTACTTACAGGGGGCTAGATGAAAAACTGTTTTTT.

The chain carries TRBV7-2 and TRBJ2-2; D possibly corresponds to TRBD1 (6 bases). The germline V gene encodes CDR1 SGHTA and CDR2 FQGNSA. Trimming cost V 0 bases and J 8 bases, with 10 bases left between them. The CDR3 has 14 amino acids. The CDR3 region has the DNA TGTGCCAGCAGCTTAGCGCGAGACAGGGGGGAGCTGTTTTTT. As protein: CASSLARDRGELFF.

The genes are TRBV7-9 and TRBJ1-1, with 9 bases that match TRBD1. V was clipped by 1 base and J by 4 bases; unmatched bases: 10. Germline assignment: CDR1 SEHNR and CDR2 FQNEAQ (reference sequence). The CDR3 is made up of 17 amino acids. This CDR3 reads CASSLGTGGMGGTEAFF. CDR3 bases: TGTGCCAGCAGCTTAGGAACAGGGGGCATGGGTGGCACTGAAGCTTTCTTT. Combining the CDR3 with reference TRBV7-9 and TRBJ1-1 gives the whole variable domain DTGVSQNPRHKITKRGQNVTFRCDPISEHNRLYWYRQTLGQGPEFLTYFQNEAQLEKSRLLSDRFSAERPKGSFSTLEIQRTEQGDSAMYLCASSLGTGGMGGTEAFFGQGTRLTVV.

In its sample, this clone was seen once. The chain carries TRBV11-2 and TRBJ2-5, with D perhaps matching TRBD1 (5 bases). Trimming removed 3 bases at V and 9 bases at J, with 11 bases between. CDR3 length: 12 residues. Germline lookup yields CDR1 SGHAT and CDR2 FQNNGV. CDR3 sequence (DNA): TGTGCCAGCAGCTTCTGGGGCGAGGCCCAGTACTTC. Its protein is CASSFWGEAQYF.

The V gene is TRBV5-1, the J gene TRBJ2-1, with TRBD1 as a possible D gene (6 bases). Germline values: CDR1 SGHRS, CDR2 YFSETQ. V lost 0 bases to trimming and J lost 2 bases, with 9 bases between them. CDR3 length equals 15 residues. The CDR3 bases are TGCGCCAGCAGCTTGGAGGGGGAAACCTACAATGAGCAGTTCTTC. Translation: CASSLEGETYNEQFF.

This chain joins TRBV2 and TRBJ1-5; D gene uncertain. Trimming left V 7 bases short and J 7 bases short, with 14 bases between. Per the germline V gene, CDR1 is SNHLY and CDR2 is FYNNEI. This CDR3 comprises 13 residues. The CDR3 here is CASTGRREQPQHF. The CDR3 DNA sequence: TGTGCCAGCACCGGACGGAGGGAACAGCCCCAGCATTTT.

The chain is built from TRBV27 and TRBJ1-6; D perhaps matches TRBD1 (5 bases). Germline V gives CDR1 MNHEY, CDR2 SMNVEV (reference sequence). V was pared by 5 bases and J by 8 bases, with 16 bases between. CDR3 size: 15 residues. For the CDR3, the DNA is TGTGCCAGCAGTAACCCCGGGACGCCATATTCACCCCTCCACTTT. It specifies CASSNPGTPYSPLHF.

The V gene is TRBV7-6, the J gene TRBJ2-5, with D unclear. CDR1 and CDR2 from the germline V gene are SGHVS and FNYEAQ. V shed 2 bases and J shed 4 bases, with 5 bases lying between them. This CDR3 comprises 12 residues. The CDR3 DNA reads TGTGCCAGCAGCTTAAACGGAGAGACCCAGTACTTC. Protein product: CASSLNGETQYF.

V usage is TRBV12-5 and J usage is TRBJ1-5, with TRBD1 as a possible D gene (5 bases). CDR1 and CDR2 (germline): LGHNT, FRNRAP. Trimming removed 6 bases at V and 7 bases at J, with 16 bases between. This CDR3 is 14 amino acids long. CDR3 loop: CASGTEGGGQPQHF. CDR3 bases: TGTGCTAGTGGAACGGAGGGCGGGGGACAGCCCCAGCATTTT.

The chain has TRBV6-6 and TRBJ2-1, with D perhaps TRBD1 (6 bases). The CDR3 runs 14 residues. V was pared by 6 bases and J by 6 bases, with 15 bases between. The V gene's germline CDR1 is MNHNY and CDR2 SVGAGI (reference sequence). Written as DNA, the CDR3 is TGTGCCAGCAGATCGGACAGCCCCCCCAATGAGCAGTTCTTC. Translating gives CASRSDSPPNEQFF.

This CDR3 reads CATAMLWGKGNTIYF. Here the CDR3 DNA reads TGCGCCACAGCTATGTTATGGGGGAAAGGAAACACCATATATTTT. V is TRBV10-1 and J is TRBJ1-3; a weak D match, TRBD1 (5 bases). Trimming left V 10 bases short and J 4 bases short, with 20 bases between. Germline V gives CDR1 WNHNN, CDR2 SYGVQD (reference sequence). This CDR3 region has 15 residues.

The chain recombines TRBV11-2 with TRBJ1-2, with 7 positions matching TRBD1. The V segment lost 3 bases and the J segment 0 bases; nucleotides outside the gene matches: 7. The CDR3 is 16 amino acids. Germline-derived CDR1 and CDR2 are SGHAT and FQNNGV. The CDR3 region is CASSFLTGATNYGYTF. The CDR3 nucleotides read TGTGCCAGCAGCTTTCTAACAGGGGCTACTAACTATGGCTACACCTTC.

This chain uses TRBV11-2 with TRBJ2-2; D remains unclear. Germline CDR1 is SGHAT and CDR2 is FQNNGV. The germline V and J ends were trimmed by 1 base and 5 bases, with 5 bases remaining between them. CDR3 length equals 13 residues. In DNA, the CDR3 is TGTGCCAGCAGCTTAGCACTTACCGGGGAGCTGTTTTTT. This codes for CASSLALTGELFF. The full variable domain, rest sourced from reference TRBV11-2 and TRBJ2-2, is EAGVAQSPRYKIIEKRQSVAFWCNPISGHATLYWYQQILGQGPKLLIQFQNNGVVDDSQLPKDRFSAERLKGVDSTLKIQPAKLEDSAVYLCASSLALTGELFFGEGSRLTVL.

This clone came up a few times. CDR3 protein: CAWSAANTEAFF. The CDR3 region has the DNA TGTGCCTGGTCAGCGGCGAACACTGAAGCTTTCTTT. J is TRBJ1-1 and V is TRBV30; D unclear. CDR1 is GTSNPN, CDR2 SVGIG, per germline (reference sequence). Between the trimmed V and J ends, which lost 5 bases and 1 base, there was a span of 8 bases. The CDR3 length is 12 residues.

The rearrangement joins TRBV18 to TRBJ2-1; TRBD1 agrees at 10 bases. There are 14 residues in the CDR3. Losses at the gene ends were 3 bases for V and 9 bases for J; bases not matched to a gene: 5. Germline CDR1 and CDR2: KGHSH and LQKENI. CDR3 loop: CASSPPGQGSEQFF. Written as DNA, the CDR3 is TGTGCCAGCTCACCCCCGGGACAGGGGTCTGAGCAGTTCTTC.

As for this clone: This sample also contains other DNA sequences that code for the same CDR3. The rearrangement joins TRBV19 to TRBJ1-1; D ambiguous. Germline V gene sequence: CDR1 LNHDA, CDR2 SQIVND (reference sequence). This CDR3 region has 13 residues. With 6 bases removed from V and 3 bases from J, the gap between germline ends came to 11 bases. The CDR3 nucleotides read TGTGCCAGTAGGCGATTCGCCTACACTGAAGCTTTCTTT. Amino acids: CASRRFAYTEAFF. The whole variable domain, remainder taken from reference TRBV19 and TRBJ1-1, is DGGITQSPKYLFRKEGQNVTLSCEQNLNHDAMYWYRQDPGQGLRLIYYSQIVNDFQKGDIAEGYSVSREKKESFPLTVTSAQKNPTAFYLCASRRFAYTEAFFGQGTRLTVV.